The 8 T cell receptor beta chains below come from one sample, sequenced in a study of cytomegalovirus exposure and HLA in healthy donors. PCR was performed using 60 Vbeta and 13 Jbeta primers. Generated by immunoSEQ multiplex PCR, the TCRdb table keeps only in-frame clones and is missing some. The sample yields 150,000 to 200,000 clones, about 90% seen once. Sequencing input: PBMCs. The receptors shown here come from a girl under three years old in good health and CMV-seronegative.

V is TRBV7-9 and J is TRBJ2-2; 10 bases are a match to TRBD1. J was trimmed by 6 bases and V by 3 bases; bases with no gene match: 1. Germline-derived CDR1 and CDR2 are SEHNR and FQNEAQ (reference sequence). The length of the CDR3 is 14 residues. CDR3 sequence: CASSFGTGAGELFF. CDR3 nucleotides: TGTGCCAGCAGCTTCGGGACAGGGGCCGGGGAGCTGTTTTTT.

The chain links TRBV11-2 to TRBJ1-2; no firm D call. The CDR3 extends over 14 amino acids. V lost 2 bases to trimming and J lost 6 bases, with 13 bases between them. Germline CDR1 and CDR2: SGHAT and FQNNGV. This CDR3 reads CASSLQLLRDGYTF. For the CDR3, the DNA is TGTGCCAGCAGCTTACAGCTCCTACGGGATGGCTACACCTTC.

This chain connects TRBV12-5 to TRBJ2-7; 11 bases fit TRBD1. Germline V gives CDR1 LGHNT, CDR2 FRNRAP. J was trimmed by 4 bases and V by 1 base; bases with no gene match: 12. The CDR3 consists of 18 residues. CDR3 loop: CASGLASTGTGGDYEQYF. The CDR3 DNA reads as TGTGCTAGTGGTTTGGCCTCTACCGGGACAGGGGGGGATTACGAGCAGTACTTC.

CDR3 region: CASSLVAQGDGYTF. CDR3 sequence (DNA): TGTGCCAGCAGCTTGGTTGCCCAGGGTGATGGCTACACCTTC. The chain links TRBV5-5 to TRBJ1-2, with D tentatively TRBD1 (5 bases). This CDR3 has 14 amino acids. The germline V gene has CDR1 SGHKS and CDR2 YYEKEE (reference sequence). V lost 0 bases to trimming and J lost 6 bases, with 12 bases between them.

The chain uses TRBV5-1 and TRBJ1-1; 10 positions agree with TRBD1. V shed 4 bases, J shed 11 bases, and the junction held 14 bases outside the gene matches. Per germline, CDR1 SGHRS and CDR2 YFSETQ. The CDR3 is made up of 15 amino acids. CDR3 sequence reads: CASSHGTGDPDVAFF. The CDR3 DNA reads TGCGCCAGCAGCCACGGGACAGGGGACCCGGACGTGGCTTTCTTT. Full variable domain (outside the CDR3, taken from reference TRBV5-1 and TRBJ1-1): KAGVTQTPRYLIKTRGQQVTLSCSPISGHRSVSWYQQTPGQGLQFLFEYFSETQRNKGNFPGRFSGRQFSNSRSEMNVSTLELGDSALYLCASSHGTGDPDVAFFGQGTRLTVV.

The chain carries TRBV5-6 and TRBJ1-5, with D maybe TRBD1 (6 bases). The CDR3 spans 13 residues. The V end was cut by 2 bases, the J end by 5 bases, with 8 bases between. The germline V gene encodes CDR1 SGHDT and CDR2 YYEEEE. The CDR3 nucleotides are TGTGCCAGCAGCTTACAGGGCTATCAGCCCCAGCATTTT. Amino acids: CASSLQGYQPQHF.

This clone was seen just once. This rearrangement joins TRBV7-9 to TRBJ2-7; 7 nucleotides match TRBD1. The CDR3 has 18 residues. CDR1 SEHNR and CDR2 FQNEAQ come from the germline V gene (reference sequence). Trimming at V came to 5 bases and at J to 5 bases, leaving 21 bases not matched to a gene. The CDR3 DNA follows: TGTGCCAGCAGCCTAAAAGACAGGGACCATGGTCGGCTTGACGAGCAGTACTTC. It encodes CASSLKDRDHGRLDEQYF.

The V gene is TRBV4-3, the J gene TRBJ2-1; D is uncertain. Germline V gene lookup returns CDR1 LGHNA and CDR2 YSLEER. The V and J ends lost 0 bases and 7 bases respectively, with 19 bases between them. CDR3 length: 17 amino acids. CDR3 residues: CASSQDPPTISRNEQFF. In nucleotides, the CDR3 is TGCGCCAGCAGCCAAGATCCCCCTACTATCTCACGGAATGAGCAGTTCTTC.